A single T cell receptor (beta chain) is shown here with its context. Its antigen remains unidentified. No much larger clone exists at a distance of one base, and base qualities are not known. From the cysteine through the phenylalanine, the CDR3 covers 13 amino acids. Left in the record is the CDR3 DNA by itself, 39 bases read in frame from the first base. From a lookup of the germline V gene, CDR1 and CDR2 are SQVTM and ANQGSEA. A distance of 4 bases separates the germline ends of V and J, which lose 3 bases and 1 base respectively. The data stem from a study of T cell repertoires in cytomegalovirus infection (dated by TCRdb to the late 2010s). For context, the study as a whole: The HLA type of each donor mattered for the analysis, because public TCR beta signatures pointed to carriage of CMV infection along with the matching HLA type. Paper-wide results and their limitations: In the ex vivo response, HLA-C-restricted CMV-specific TCR beta clonotypes were dominant, and in two of eight donors the single most frequent clonotype came from this HLA-C-restricted group. Carriers of CMV infection plus the relevant HLA type were discriminated by the cumulative frequency of public TCR beta family members in the study cohort and in an independent 352-donor cohort.

The listed sequencing device is Illumina HiSeq 1500. TCRdb reran the public reads through fastp at Q25 and MiXCR, keeping productive beta chains. Rows merge per CDR3 protein into single entries with the most common DNA and genes. Within this sample are approximately 500,000 distinct CDR3 sequences, with approximately 11% of them counted one time only. The biggest ten clones account for 10% of the sample. This clonotype originated in a human donor in good health (CMV status not recorded). Some clones in this sample may be carry-over from other donors' samples. Sequenced: PBMCs. The rearrangement joined TRBV29-1 to TRBJ2-6, with the D gene not confidently named. The sequence in DNA is TGCAGCGTTGAGGTTTCTGGGGCCAACGTCCTGACTTTC. This sequence encodes CSVEVSGANVLTF.